This T cell receptor (beta chain) was documented in a study of blood T cells in healthy people across ages. Each donor had around 9.8 milliliters of peripheral blood drawn. With a J-beta primer mix and a sample-barcoded 5' primer, a second PCR ran 7 to 11 cycles. TCRdb recomputed calls from the 5' RACE reads with MiXCR, one row per CDR3 protein. The sample consists of approximately 600,000 distinct CDR3 sequences, 58% of them appearing once. Germline V gives CDR1 DFQATT, CDR2 SNEGSKA (reference sequence). This CDR3 spans 14 amino acids. The V and J ends lost 6 bases and 2 bases, in that order; junction bases with no gene match: 10.

Material for sequencing was blood. The clonotype originates from a man aged 60 to 75 in good health. V usage is TRBV20-1 and J usage is TRBJ2-7; 7 bases are a match to TRBD1. The CDR3 loop reads CSAKGQSYPYEQYF. CDR3 in DNA: TGCAGTGCCAAGGGACAGTCCTATCCCTACGAGCAGTACTTC.